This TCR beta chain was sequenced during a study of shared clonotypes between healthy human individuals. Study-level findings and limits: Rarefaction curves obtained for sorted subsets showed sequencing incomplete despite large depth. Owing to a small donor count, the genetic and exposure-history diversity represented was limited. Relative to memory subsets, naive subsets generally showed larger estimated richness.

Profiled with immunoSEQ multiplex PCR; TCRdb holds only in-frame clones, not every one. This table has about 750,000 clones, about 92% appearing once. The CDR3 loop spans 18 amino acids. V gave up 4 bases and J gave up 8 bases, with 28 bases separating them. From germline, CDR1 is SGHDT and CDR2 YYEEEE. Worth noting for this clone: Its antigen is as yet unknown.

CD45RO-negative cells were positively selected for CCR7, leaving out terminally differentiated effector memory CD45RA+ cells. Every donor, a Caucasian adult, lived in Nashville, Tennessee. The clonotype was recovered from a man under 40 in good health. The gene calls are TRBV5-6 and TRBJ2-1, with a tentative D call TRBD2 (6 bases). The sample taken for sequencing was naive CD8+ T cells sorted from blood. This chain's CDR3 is CASSAGPGFTLLGHEQFF. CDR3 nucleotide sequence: TGTGCCAGCAGCGCGGGACCGGGATTCACCCTATTGGGCCATGAGCAGTTCTTC.